This T cell receptor beta chain derives from a study of blood T cell repertoires in COVID-19. Across the study: Acute and convalescent COVID-19 specimens originated in the United States, Italy and Spain.

Assay: immunoSEQ multiplex PCR; the TCRdb copy retains only in-frame clones and omits some. Among 120,000 to 150,000 clones, 65% to 85% were seen once, and the ten largest hold roughly 5.7%. Germline CDR1 reads LNHDA; CDR2 reads SQIVND (reference sequence). The length of the CDR3 is 15 residues. With V trimmed by 5 bases and J by 7 bases, 5 bases remained unmatched. Participants, roughly 18 to 89 years old, spanned about two dozen US areas. This clone was observed a single time. This receptor was taken from a woman between 50 and 59 years old who had been exposed to COVID-19. The sample taken for sequencing was PBMCs or T cells enriched from blood (not recorded which). The J gene is TRBJ2-1, the V gene TRBV19; TRBD2 agrees at 13 bases. CDR3 sequence reads: CASSRTSGSVNEQFF. CDR3 nucleotides: TGTGCCAGTAGTCGGACTAGCGGGAGTGTGAATGAGCAGTTCTTC.